This T cell receptor beta chain was sequenced in a study of T cell responses to AZD1222 COVID-19 vaccine. This clone occurred once. Its specificity is not known. Data came from immunoSEQ multiplex PCR; TCRdb stores just in-frame clones and leaves some out. In the table there are roughly 120,000 clones, roughly 84% of which are singletons. Study-wide results and limits: Females made up more of the donors, who were largely white British, and clonal diversity may have come out too low. Only a handful of AZD1222 recipients, five to seven in all, had baseline seropositivity. Vaccine-associated CD4 TCRs spanned spike, dominant at 160-218 and 743-854. Spike-specific TCR repertoires showed rising breadth and depth after two AZD1222 doses.

The V end lost 1 base, the J end lost 8 bases, and 11 bases lay between the germline ends. The germline V gene encodes CDR1 SEHNR and CDR2 FQNEAQ (reference sequence). The CDR3 runs to 14 residues. This receptor was obtained from an adult in good health. The material sequenced was peripheral blood, taken on day 0 of AZD1222 vaccination. This chain connects TRBV7-9 to TRBJ1-4, with a weak D call TRBD1 (6 bases). The CDR3 protein is CASSLGGAGEKLFF. Here the CDR3 DNA reads TGTGCCAGCAGCTTAGGGGGGGCAGGCGAAAAACTGTTTTTT.